This T cell receptor (beta chain) is from a study of PD-L1 blockade in urothelial cancer. Measured with immunoSEQ multiplex PCR; TCRdb has only the in-frame clones, and not every one. The table shows more than 40,000 clones, with around 87% occurring only once. Whole-study results and caveats: It was durable-benefit patients whose tumor-associated blood clones expanded more at 3 weeks.

V lost 5 bases and J lost 2; bases outside the gene matches: 5. CDR1 SGHAT and CDR2 FQNNGV come from the germline V gene. The CDR3 has 14 residues. As concerns this clone: Its antigen is not identified.

V is TRBV11-2 and J is TRBJ2-7; TRBD2 agrees at 8 bases. Material: PBMCs, obtained around atezolizumab (anti-PD-L1) treatment. The TCR sequence derives from a man in his sixties with urothelial cancer. The CDR3 DNA reads TGTGCCAGCAGCCAGCAGGGACTAGCCTACGAGCAGTACTTC. Translation gives CASSQQGLAYEQYF.